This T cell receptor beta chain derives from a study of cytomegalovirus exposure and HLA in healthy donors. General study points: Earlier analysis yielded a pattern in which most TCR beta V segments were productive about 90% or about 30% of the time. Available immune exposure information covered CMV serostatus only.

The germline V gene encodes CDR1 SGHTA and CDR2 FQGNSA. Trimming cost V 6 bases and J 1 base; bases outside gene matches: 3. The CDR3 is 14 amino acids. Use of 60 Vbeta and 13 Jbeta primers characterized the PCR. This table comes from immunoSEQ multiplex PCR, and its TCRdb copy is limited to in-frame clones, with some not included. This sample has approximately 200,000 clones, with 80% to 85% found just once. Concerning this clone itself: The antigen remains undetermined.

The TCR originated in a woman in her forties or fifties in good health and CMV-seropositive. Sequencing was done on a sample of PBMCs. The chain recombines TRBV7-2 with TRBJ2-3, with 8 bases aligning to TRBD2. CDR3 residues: CASRRGVGTDTQYF. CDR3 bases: TGTGCCAGCAGGCGGGGGGTAGGCACAGATACGCAGTATTTT. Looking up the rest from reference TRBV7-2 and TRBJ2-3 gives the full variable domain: GAGVSQSPSNKVTEKGKDVELRCDPISGHTALYWYRQSLGQGLEFLIYFQGNSAPDKSGLPSDRFSAERTGGSVSTLTIQRTQQEDSAVYLCASRRGVGTDTQYFGPGTRLTVL.